These 26 T cell receptor beta chains were all obtained from the same sample, sequenced in a study of graft-versus-host responses after intestinal transplantation. TCRdb's table, derived via immunoSEQ multiplex PCR, lists solely in-frame clones and lacks some. The table lists roughly 9,900 clones, roughly 93% of them singletons. Sequencing was performed on PBMCs, taken 8 days after intestinal transplant. These receptor sequences come from a human patient who received an intestinal transplant, so some T cells may come from the graft donor.

The gene calls are TRBV19 and TRBJ2-1; D is undetermined. Per germline, CDR1 LNHDA and CDR2 SQIVND (reference sequence). CDR3 length: 14 residues. Trimming took off 5 bases at V and 3 bases at J, with 11 bases between the two ends. CDR3 amino acids: CASSVDSSYNEQFF. The CDR3 bases are TGTGCCAGTAGTGTGGATTCTAGCTACAATGAGCAGTTCTTC. The variable domain in full, completed from reference TRBV19 and TRBJ2-1, reads DGGITQSPKYLFRKEGQNVTLSCEQNLNHDAMYWYRQDPGQGLRLIYYSQIVNDFQKGDIAEGYSVSREKKESFPLTVTSAQKNPTAFYLCASSVDSSYNEQFFGPGTRLTVL.

The J gene is TRBJ2-7, the V gene TRBV6-1; the D gene is possibly TRBD1 (5 bases). Germline V gene lookup returns CDR1 MNHNS and CDR2 SASEGT. Trimming cost V 3 bases and J 4 bases, with 10 bases left between them. The CDR3 is 13 amino acids. CDR3 amino acids: CASSEGREYEQYF. DNA of the CDR3: TGTGCCAGCAGTGAGGGCAGGGAATACGAGCAGTACTTC.

The DNA for the CDR3 is TGTGCCAGCAGCTTTAACGGGCAAGGGGCTCGTAGTGAGCAGTTCTTC. Translation gives CASSFNGQGARSEQFF. The V call is TRBV7-3, the J call TRBJ2-1; tentative D call: TRBD1 (5 bases). This CDR3 region has 16 residues. V was clipped by 3 bases and J by 9 bases, with 21 bases between them. Germline CDR1 and CDR2: SGHTA and FQGTGA.

V gene TRBV4-1 combines with J gene TRBJ1-4; D remains unclear. Trimming took 0 bases from V and 1 from J, leaving 18 bases between them. The V gene's germline CDR1 is MGHRA and CDR2 YSYEKL. The CDR3 extends over 19 amino acids. CDR3 nucleotides: TGCGCCAGCAGCCAAGATGAGGCCTCGATGTGGGAAACTAATGAAAAACTGTTTTTT. Protein sequence: CASSQDEASMWETNEKLFF.

CDR3 residues: CASGGGPGRSYEQYF. CDR3 nucleotide sequence: TGTGCCAGCGGAGGGGGCCCGGGTAGGTCCTACGAGCAGTACTTC. The chain carries TRBV7-2 and TRBJ2-7, with D perhaps TRBD1 (7 bases). Germline loops: CDR1 SGHTA, CDR2 FQGNSA. The V gene lost 8 bases and the J gene lost 1 base, with 18 bases spanning the gap. CDR3 length: 15 residues.

This chain uses TRBV27 with TRBJ2-7, with TRBD1 as a possible D gene (5 bases). This CDR3 has 13 residues. Trimming pared 3 bases from V and 5 bases from J, leaving 11 bases between. Per the germline V gene, CDR1 is MNHEY and CDR2 is SMNVEV (reference sequence). The CDR3 sequence is CASSLAGFHEQYF. The CDR3 DNA is TGTGCCAGCAGTTTGGCAGGGTTCCACGAGCAGTACTTC.

The V call is TRBV11-2, the J call TRBJ2-7; 7 nucleotides match TRBD2. The J segment lost 3 bases and the V segment lost 1 base, leaving 3 bases of the junction unmatched. There are 14 residues in the CDR3. The V gene's germline CDR1 is SGHAT and CDR2 FQNNGV. CDR3 protein: CASSLGAGDYEQYF. The CDR3 DNA reads TGTGCCAGCAGCTTAGGGGCGGGGGACTACGAGCAGTACTTC.

V and J are TRBV7-9 and TRBJ1-4; D remains unclear. Germline lookup yields CDR1 SEHNR and CDR2 FQNEAQ (reference sequence). The CDR3 length is 14 residues. Trimming shortened V by 1 base and J by 4 bases, and 7 bases separated the two germline ends. The CDR3 nucleotides are TGTGCCAGCAGCTTAGTTTACTTTAATGAAAAACTGTTTTTT. Its translation is CASSLVYFNEKLFF.

V is TRBV5-1 and J is TRBJ2-1; the match to TRBD2 covers 7 bases. Unmatched junction bases numbered 11, after V lost 2 bases and J lost 6 bases. The CDR3 is 16 amino acids. Per the germline V gene, CDR1 is SGHRS and CDR2 is YFSETQ. CDR3 DNA sequence: TGCGCCAGCAGCTTAGTGGATGGGGTAGCGGGCAATGAGCAGTTCTTC. This encodes CASSLVDGVAGNEQFF.

CDR3 loop: CASTPLVSPSSYEQYF. The CDR3 coding sequence is TGTGCCAGCACCCCCCTAGTGTCGCCCAGCTCCTACGAGCAGTACTTC. The chain couples TRBV6-6 to TRBJ2-7, with D hard to call. Trimming stripped 7 bases from V and 0 bases from J, with 19 bases between. The CDR3 runs 16 residues. Germline V gene data show CDR1 as MNHNY and CDR2 as SVGAGI (reference sequence).

The rearrangement links TRBV7-9 to TRBJ2-3; TRBD1 is a possible D gene (6 bases). This CDR3 has 17 residues. CDR1 and CDR2 from the germline V gene are SEHNR and FQNEAQ (reference sequence). Between the trimmed V and J ends, which lost 5 bases and 1 base, there was a span of 19 bases. The CDR3 DNA reads as TGTGCCAGCAGCCTCCAACCTGGGGACAAGGGCACAGATACGCAGTATTTT. This sequence encodes CASSLQPGDKGTDTQYF.

The CDR3 is CATARTSGAGGELFF. Written as DNA, the CDR3 is TGTGCCACCGCTCGGACTAGCGGGGCAGGCGGGGAGCTGTTTTTT. V usage is TRBV15 and J usage is TRBJ2-2, with TRBD2 identical over 12 bases. After removal of 8 bases from V and 7 bases from J, the junction contained 8 bases not matched to a gene. The CDR3 consists of 15 residues. CDR1 is LNHNV and CDR2 is YYDKDF in the germline V gene (reference sequence).

V is TRBV30 and J is TRBJ2-5; TRBD2 agrees at 7 bases. This CDR3 is 13 amino acids long. Germline V gene lookup returns CDR1 GTSNPN and CDR2 SVGIG (reference sequence). The ends lost 0 bases at V and 4 bases at J; junction bases unmatched: 2. CDR3 in DNA: TGTGCCTGGAGTGTAGCGGGATCAGAGACCCAGTACTTC. Amino acids: CAWSVAGSETQYF.

The chain couples TRBV28 to TRBJ2-3; 9 bases align to TRBD2. The CDR3 length is 14 residues. Germline CDR1 reads MDHEN; CDR2 reads SYDVKM. V lost 5 bases and J lost 2; bases outside the gene matches: 2. CDR3 loop: CASSAGGDTDTQYF. The CDR3 DNA reads as TGTGCCAGCAGTGCGGGGGGGGACACAGATACGCAGTATTTT.

The chain joins TRBV5-1 to TRBJ2-7; D may be TRBD2 (6 bases). The CDR3 has 13 residues. Germline CDR1 SGHRS, CDR2 YFSETQ. Trimming took off 5 bases at V and 2 bases at J, with 11 bases between the two ends. CDR3: CASRRDGTYEQYF. The DNA for the CDR3 is TGCGCCAGCAGGCGGGACGGGACCTACGAGCAGTACTTC.

The chain couples TRBV5-1 to TRBJ2-7, with 9 bases aligning to TRBD1. The CDR3 has 15 residues. With 8 bases clipped from V and 4 bases from J, the junction kept 13 bases outside the gene matches. Germline loops: CDR1 SGHRS, CDR2 YFSETQ. CDR3 region: CASRDPGTGLYEQYF. The CDR3 DNA reads as TGCGCCAGTAGGGATCCCGGGACAGGGTTGTACGAGCAGTACTTC.

The rearrangement links TRBV5-1 to TRBJ2-7, with D possibly matching TRBD1 (6 bases). The V end lost 7 bases, the J end lost 6 bases, and 23 bases lay between the germline ends. The CDR3 consists of 15 residues. The V gene's germline CDR1 is SGHRS and CDR2 YFSETQ. Here the CDR3 reads CASPRGTGNFGEQYF. CDR3 bases: TGCGCCAGCCCTAGGGGAACAGGGAATTTTGGCGAGCAGTACTTC.

CDR3 nucleotide sequence: TGTGCCAGCAGTTTGTATCTAGCGGGAGGTGTGGCTCCCACAGATACGCAGTATTTT. Its protein product is CASSLYLAGGVAPTDTQYF. The rearrangement uses TRBV28 and TRBJ2-3; 11 nucleotides align to TRBD2. Looked up from germline, CDR1 is MDHEN and CDR2 is SYDVKM. The CDR3 contains 19 residues. J gave up 2 bases and V 3 bases, and 13 bases lay outside the gene matches. Using reference TRBV28 and TRBJ2-3 for the parts outside the CDR3, the full variable domain is DVKVTQSSRYLVKRTGEKVFLECVQDMDHENMFWYRQDPGLGLRLIYFSYDVKMKEKGDIPEGYSVSREKKERFSLILESASTNQTSMYLCASSLYLAGGVAPTDTQYFGPGTRLTVL.

The rearrangement uses TRBV2 and TRBJ2-7, with TRBD1 matching 7 bases. V trimming: 9 bases; J trimming: 0 bases; junction bases outside the gene matches: 11. CDR3 length: 15 amino acids. Per germline, CDR1 SNHLY and CDR2 FYNNEI. CDR3 loop: CARLPGTVFSYEQYF. The DNA of the CDR3 is TGTGCCAGACTGCCCGGGACAGTATTCTCCTACGAGCAGTACTTC.

V usage is TRBV2 and J usage is TRBJ1-5, with TRBD1 identical over 7 bases. This CDR3 has 18 amino acids. The V and J ends lost 0 bases and 0 bases, in that order; junction bases with no gene match: 8. Germline-derived CDR1 and CDR2 are SNHLY and FYNNEI. DNA of the CDR3: TGTGCCAGCAGTGAAGCCACAGGGGCCCATTATAGCAATCAGCCCCAGCATTTT. As protein: CASSEATGAHYSNQPQHF. The variable domain in full, completed from reference TRBV2 and TRBJ1-5, reads EPEVTQTPSHQVTQMGQEVILRCVPISNHLYFYWYRQILGQKVEFLVSFYNNEISEKSEIFDDQFSVERPDGSNFTLKIRSTKLEDSAMYFCASSEATGAHYSNQPQHFGDGTRLSIL.

The chain has TRBV6-5 and TRBJ1-1; 7 bases line up with TRBD1. This CDR3 contains 12 residues. Germline assignment: CDR1 MNHEY and CDR2 SVGAGI. The junction had 2 bases not matched to a gene; V was cut back by 5 bases and J by 5 bases. In DNA form, the CDR3 reads TGTGCCAGCAGTCGGACAGGAACTGAAGCTTTCTTT. This sequence encodes CASSRTGTEAFF.

This clone occurred once. This chain joins TRBV19 and TRBJ2-5, with 8 nucleotides matching TRBD1. The tail of the sequence fits TRBJ2-7 better, so the J call may be wrong. There are 15 residues in the CDR3. Germline-derived CDR1 and CDR2 are LNHDA and SQIVND (reference sequence). Written as DNA, the CDR3 is TGTGCCAGTAGTACGCTATCGACAGGGGCCTACGAGCAGTACTTC. Protein: CASSTLSTGAYEQYF.

The chain combines TRBV6-4 with TRBJ2-1; D gene uncertain. There are 13 residues in the CDR3. CDR1 is MRHNA, CDR2 SNTAGT, per germline. The V gene lost 2 bases and the J gene lost 10 bases, with 12 bases spanning the gap. The CDR3 region has the DNA TGTGCCAGCAGTGACGGCACCCTCTTAGAGCAGTTCTTC. Protein product: CASSDGTLLEQFF.

J is TRBJ2-2 and V is TRBV9; TRBD1 matches at 8 bases. J gave up 1 base and V 3 bases, and 2 bases lay outside the gene matches. The CDR3 contains 15 residues. Germline V gives CDR1 SGDLS, CDR2 YYNGEE. In DNA, the CDR3 is TGTGCCAGCAGCGGTGGGACAGGGAACACCGGGGAGCTGTTTTTT. It specifies CASSGGTGNTGELFF.

The rearrangement links TRBV4-1 to TRBJ2-7; tentative D call: TRBD2 (6 bases). V gave up 2 bases and J gave up 0 bases, with 8 bases separating them. The V gene's germline CDR1 is MGHRA and CDR2 YSYEKL. The CDR3 extends over 14 amino acids. CDR3 region: CASSQIAASYEQYF. CDR3 nucleotides: TGCGCCAGCAGCCAAATAGCGGCCTCCTACGAGCAGTACTTC.

V usage is TRBV2 and J usage is TRBJ1-4, with D uncertain. CDR1 is SNHLY and CDR2 is FYNNEI in the germline V gene. CDR3 length: 15 residues. Trimming shortened V by 6 bases and J by 1 base, and 12 bases separated the two germline ends. As DNA, the CDR3 is TGTGCCAGCAGGATCCTATTTGGAACTAATGAAAAACTGTTTTTT. Translated: CASRILFGTNEKLFF.